These 8 T cell receptor beta chains originate from one sample sequenced in a study of T cells in Graves' hyperthyroidism and ophthalmopathy. TCR beta CDR3 region amplification was performed from RNA transcripts. Using the HTBI primer set, a first-round RT-PCR was run on the TCR CDR3. TCRdb reprocessed the multiplex PCR reads with MiXCR, giving one entry per CDR3 protein. Among about 300,000 distinct CDR3 sequences listed, roughly a fifth were seen once. The source material was blood. Receptors originate from a man in his forties or fifties with Graves' ophthalmopathy.

This clonotype was recorded many times. This chain links TRBV7-8 with TRBJ2-7; TRBD1 aligns across 7 bases. Trimming cost V 6 bases and J 1 base; bases outside gene matches: 9. The CDR3 is 15 amino acids. From germline, CDR1 is SGHVS and CDR2 FQNEAQ. In DNA, the CDR3 is TGTGCCAGCAGGCCTACCGGGACAGAGTCCTACGAGCAGTACTTC. It is translated as CASRPTGTESYEQYF. The variable domain in full, with the rest retrieved from reference TRBV7-8 and TRBJ2-7, is GAGVSQSPRYKVAKRGQDVALRCDPISGHVSLFWYQQALGQGPEFLTYFQNEAQLDKSGLPSDRFFAERPEGSVSTLKIQRTQQEDSAVYLCASRPTGTESYEQYFGPGTRLTVT.

This clonotype was counted at least ten times. The chain uses TRBV11-2 and TRBJ2-5; 12 bases are shared with TRBD2. CDR3 size: 15 residues. Germline CDR1 and CDR2: SGHAT and FQNNGV. V dropped 0 bases and J dropped 6; count of bases not matched to a gene: 2. The CDR3 DNA sequence: TGTGCCAGCAGCTTAGATGGACTAGCGGGGAAGACCCAGTACTTC. Translated: CASSLDGLAGKTQYF.

The rearrangement joins TRBV5-1 to TRBJ2-1; TRBD2 might be the D (5 bases). This CDR3 contains 12 residues. CDR1 SGHRS and CDR2 YFSETQ come from the germline V gene. V lost 6 bases and J 7 bases, leaving 11 bases between the germline ends. CDR3 nucleotides: TGCGCCAGCAACTCCCGGGGAAATGAGCAGTTCTTC. It translates to CASNSRGNEQFF.

Many counts were recorded for this clonotype. The genes are TRBV7-2 and TRBJ2-1, with D possibly TRBD2 on 5 matching bases. CDR1 and CDR2 (germline): SGHTA, FQGNSA. The CDR3 has 14 residues. V lost 5 bases, J lost 6 bases, and 14 bases lay in between. The DNA of the CDR3 is TGTGCCAGCAGCCCCCGGCGGGCCCGCAATGAGCAGTTCTTC. Translation gives CASSPRRARNEQFF.

This clonotype was observed at least ten times. This chain uses TRBV9 with TRBJ2-5; unclear D gene. V was pared by 0 bases and J by 0 bases, with 9 bases between. Germline loops: CDR1 SGDLS, CDR2 YYNGEE. The CDR3 consists of 15 residues. The CDR3: CASSVEDGYQETQYF. As DNA, the CDR3 is TGTGCCAGCAGCGTAGAGGATGGGTACCAAGAGACCCAGTACTTC.

This clonotype occurred a few times. The CDR3, as DNA: TGCAGCGTGGGACATTCGGCAAACACCATATATTTT. This encodes CSVGHSANTIYF. The chain is built from TRBV29-1 and TRBJ1-3; D is possibly TRBD1 (6 bases). The CDR3 spans 12 residues. Germline V CDR1 and CDR2: SQVTM, ANQGSEA. V was shortened by 6 bases and J by 6 bases, with 12 bases between the two germline ends. The whole variable domain, remainder taken from reference TRBV29-1 and TRBJ1-3, is SAVISQKPSRDICQRGTSLTIQCQVDSQVTMMFWYRQQPGQSLTLIATANQGSEATYESGFVIDKFPISRPNLTFSTLTVSNMSPEDSSIYLCSVGHSANTIYFGEGSWLTVV.

There are many counts of this clonotype. The V call is TRBV30, the J call TRBJ2-1, with 7 bases identical to TRBD1. The CDR3 totals 14 residues. The germline CDR1 and CDR2 sequences are GTSNPN and SVGIG (reference sequence). V dropped 1 base and J dropped 7; count of bases not matched to a gene: 7. The CDR3 spells CAWSATNRGNEQFF. CDR3 nucleotide sequence: TGTGCCTGGAGTGCCACAAACAGGGGAAATGAGCAGTTCTTC.

This clonotype was observed many times. The chain uses TRBV5-1 and TRBJ2-1, with 8 bases lining up with TRBD2. V lost 0 bases to trimming and J lost 6 bases; unmatched junction nucleotides: 5. Per germline, CDR1 SGHRS and CDR2 YFSETQ. CDR3 length equals 15 residues. The CDR3 spells CASSLEGLAINEQFF. For the CDR3, the DNA is TGCGCCAGCAGCTTGGAAGGACTAGCTATCAATGAGCAGTTCTTC.